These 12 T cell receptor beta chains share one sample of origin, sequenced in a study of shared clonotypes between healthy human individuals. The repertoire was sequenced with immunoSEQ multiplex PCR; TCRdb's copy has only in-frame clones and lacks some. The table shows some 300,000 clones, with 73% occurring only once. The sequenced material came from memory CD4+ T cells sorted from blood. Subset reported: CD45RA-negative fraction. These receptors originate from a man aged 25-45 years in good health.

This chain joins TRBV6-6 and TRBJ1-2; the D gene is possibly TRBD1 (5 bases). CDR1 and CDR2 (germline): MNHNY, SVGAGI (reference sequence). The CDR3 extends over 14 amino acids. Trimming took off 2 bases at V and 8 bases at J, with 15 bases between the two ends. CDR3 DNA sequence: TGTGCCAGCAGTTACGGGACCGGCCATTCCGGCTACACCTTC. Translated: CASSYGTGHSGYTF.

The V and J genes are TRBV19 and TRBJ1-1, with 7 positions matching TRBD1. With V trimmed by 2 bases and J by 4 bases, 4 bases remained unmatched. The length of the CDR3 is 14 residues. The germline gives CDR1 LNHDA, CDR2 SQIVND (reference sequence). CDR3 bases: TGTGCCAGTAGTATACAGGGGGATGGCACTGAAGCTTTCTTT. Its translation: CASSIQGDGTEAFF. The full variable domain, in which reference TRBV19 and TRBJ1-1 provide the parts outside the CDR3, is DGGITQSPKYLFRKEGQNVTLSCEQNLNHDAMYWYRQDPGQGLRLIYYSQIVNDFQKGDIAEGYSVSREKKESFPLTVTSAQKNPTAFYLCASSIQGDGTEAFFGQGTRLTVV.

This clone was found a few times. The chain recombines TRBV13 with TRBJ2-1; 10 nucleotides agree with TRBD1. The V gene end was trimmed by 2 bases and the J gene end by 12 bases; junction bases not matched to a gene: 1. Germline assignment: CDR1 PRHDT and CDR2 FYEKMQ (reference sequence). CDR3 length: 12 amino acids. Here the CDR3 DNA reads TGTGCCAGCAGCTTAAGGGACAGGGGGCAGTTCTTC. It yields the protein CASSLRDRGQFF.

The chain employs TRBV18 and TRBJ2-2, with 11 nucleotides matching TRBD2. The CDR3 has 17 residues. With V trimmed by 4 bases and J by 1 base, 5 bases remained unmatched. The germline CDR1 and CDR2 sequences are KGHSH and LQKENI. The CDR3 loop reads CASSLGGLAGNTGELFF. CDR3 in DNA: TGTGCCAGCTCACTTGGTGGACTAGCGGGGAACACCGGGGAGCTGTTTTTT.

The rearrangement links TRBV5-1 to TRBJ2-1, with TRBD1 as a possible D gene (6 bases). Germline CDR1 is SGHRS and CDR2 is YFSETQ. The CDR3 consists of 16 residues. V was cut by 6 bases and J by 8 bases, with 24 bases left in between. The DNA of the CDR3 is TGCGCCAGCACCTCGTCCGGGACATCCCAGTGGGATGAGCAGTTCTTC. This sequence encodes CASTSSGTSQWDEQFF.

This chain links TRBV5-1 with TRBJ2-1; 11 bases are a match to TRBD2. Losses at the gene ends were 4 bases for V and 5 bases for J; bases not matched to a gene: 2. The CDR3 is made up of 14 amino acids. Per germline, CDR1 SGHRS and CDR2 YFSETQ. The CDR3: CASSTGLADNEQFF. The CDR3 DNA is TGCGCCAGCAGCACGGGACTAGCGGACAATGAGCAGTTCTTC.

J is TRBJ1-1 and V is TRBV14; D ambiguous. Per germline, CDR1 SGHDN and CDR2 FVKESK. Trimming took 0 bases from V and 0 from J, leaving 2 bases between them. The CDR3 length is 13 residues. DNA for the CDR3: TGTGCCAGCAGCCAAGAAGTGAACACTGAAGCTTTCTTT. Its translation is CASSQEVNTEAFF.

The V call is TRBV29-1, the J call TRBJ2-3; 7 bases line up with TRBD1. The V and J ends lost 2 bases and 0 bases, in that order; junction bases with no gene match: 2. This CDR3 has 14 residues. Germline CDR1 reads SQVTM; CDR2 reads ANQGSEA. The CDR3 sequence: CSVEPGQSTDTQYF. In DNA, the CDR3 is TGCAGCGTTGAACCGGGACAGAGCACAGATACGCAGTATTTT.

The CDR3 DNA sequence: TGTGCCAGCAGCTTAGCGTTGGGCCGGCGCACTCAAGAGACCCAGTACTTC. Translation gives CASSLALGRRTQETQYF. The chain is built from TRBV7-2 and TRBJ2-5; D is uncertain. CDR3 length: 17 amino acids. Trimming took 0 bases from V and 2 from J, leaving 16 bases between them. Germline V gene data show CDR1 as SGHTA and CDR2 as FQGNSA.

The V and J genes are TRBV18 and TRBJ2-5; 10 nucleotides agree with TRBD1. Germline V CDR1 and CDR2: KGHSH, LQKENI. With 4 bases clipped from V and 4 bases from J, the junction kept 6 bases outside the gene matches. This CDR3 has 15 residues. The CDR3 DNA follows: TGTGCCAGCTCACGAATCCGGGACAGGGGAGAGACCCAGTACTTC. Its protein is CASSRIRDRGETQYF.

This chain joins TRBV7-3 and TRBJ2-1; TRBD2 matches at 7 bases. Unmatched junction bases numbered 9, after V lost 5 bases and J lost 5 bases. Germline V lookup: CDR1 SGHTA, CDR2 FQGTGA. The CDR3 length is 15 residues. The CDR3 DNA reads TGTGCCAGCAGCGGGTCCGGGACTAAGAACAATGAGCAGTTCTTC. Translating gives CASSGSGTKNNEQFF.

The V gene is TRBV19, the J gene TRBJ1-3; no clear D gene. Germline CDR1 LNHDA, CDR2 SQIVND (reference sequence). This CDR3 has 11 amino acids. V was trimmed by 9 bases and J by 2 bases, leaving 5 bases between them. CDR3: CASRAGNTIYF. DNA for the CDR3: TGTGCCAGCCGGGCTGGAAACACCATATATTTT.